This TCR beta chain was sequenced in a study of T cell responses to AZD1222 COVID-19 vaccine. Study background: Doses given second, at about 4 or about 12 weeks, were pooled.

Trimming shortened V by 7 bases and J by 0 bases, and 12 bases separated the two germline ends. The CDR3 length is 14 residues. Looked up from germline, CDR1 is LNHDA and CDR2 is SQIVND (reference sequence). TCRdb's copy holds only in-frame clones and misses some; the assay was immunoSEQ multiplex PCR. This table has roughly 150,000 clones, around 93% appearing once. The chain has TRBV19 and TRBJ1-1; TRBD1 is a possible D gene (6 bases). The sequences come from peripheral blood, collected on day 0 of AZD1222 vaccination. The receptor was derived from an adult in good health. CDR3 region: CASMETGMNTEAFF. The CDR3 nucleotides read TGTGCCAGTATGGAGACAGGAATGAACACTGAAGCTTTCTTT. Supplemented by reference TRBV19 and TRBJ1-1, the full variable domain reads DGGITQSPKYLFRKEGQNVTLSCEQNLNHDAMYWYRQDPGQGLRLIYYSQIVNDFQKGDIAEGYSVSREKKESFPLTVTSAQKNPTAFYLCASMETGMNTEAFFGQGTRLTVV.